Shown below are 4 T cell receptor beta chains from a single sample sequenced in a study of regulatory T cells in long-lasting Graves disease. Specified time point: persistent/refractory GD, antithyroid drugs over 5 years with positive TRAb. Generation of the TCR library employed RNA extracted from PBMCs. TCR beta libraries were built with iRepertoire HTBI primers and Arm-PCR of CDR3 regions. TCRdb reprocessed the multiplex PCR reads with MiXCR, giving one entry per CDR3 protein. The sample holds hundreds of thousands of distinct CDR3 sequences, about a fifth seen once. The sample in question was peripheral blood mononuclear cells (PBMCs), obtained when the disease was refractory, from a patient treated with antithyroid drugs. The receptor set was obtained from a female donor with Graves disease.

Notes on this clonotype: A read error may produce the germline difference seen at one junction end. This chain uses TRBV7-3 with TRBJ2-2, with D unresolved. This CDR3 region has 13 residues. Germline assignment: CDR1 SGHTA and CDR2 FQGTGA. CDR3 DNA sequence: TGTGCCAACAGCCCCTATTACACCGGGGAGCTGTTTTTT. As protein: CANSPYYTGELFF.

This chain joins TRBV12-3 or TRBV12-4 and TRBJ2-7; D possibly corresponds to TRBD2 (7 bases). The CDR3 contains 15 residues. Trimming pared 3 bases from V and 4 bases from J, leaving 16 bases between. CDR3 nucleotides: TGTGCCAGCAGTTTTTTGGTAGGGGGGGGTTACGAGCAGTACTTC. It is translated as CASSFLVGGGYEQYF.

This chain uses TRBV7-8 with TRBJ1-3; the D gene is possibly TRBD1 (5 bases). Germline V lookup: CDR1 SGHVS, CDR2 FQNEAQ. The CDR3 covers 17 residues. V was pared by 1 base and J by 2 bases, with 15 bases between. This CDR3 reads CASSLGGWGVAGNTIYF. Written as DNA, the CDR3 is TGTGCCAGCAGCTTAGGGGGCTGGGGGGTAGCTGGAAACACCATATATTTT.

The chain carries TRBV29-1 and TRBJ1-1; D is unclear. The CDR3 extends over 11 amino acids. V lost 1 base and J 4 bases, leaving 4 bases between the germline ends. The V gene's germline CDR1 is SQVTM and CDR2 ANQGSEA. CDR3 bases: TGCAGCGTTGAAGCGGGCACTGAAGCTTTCTTT. This sequence encodes CSVEAGTEAFF.